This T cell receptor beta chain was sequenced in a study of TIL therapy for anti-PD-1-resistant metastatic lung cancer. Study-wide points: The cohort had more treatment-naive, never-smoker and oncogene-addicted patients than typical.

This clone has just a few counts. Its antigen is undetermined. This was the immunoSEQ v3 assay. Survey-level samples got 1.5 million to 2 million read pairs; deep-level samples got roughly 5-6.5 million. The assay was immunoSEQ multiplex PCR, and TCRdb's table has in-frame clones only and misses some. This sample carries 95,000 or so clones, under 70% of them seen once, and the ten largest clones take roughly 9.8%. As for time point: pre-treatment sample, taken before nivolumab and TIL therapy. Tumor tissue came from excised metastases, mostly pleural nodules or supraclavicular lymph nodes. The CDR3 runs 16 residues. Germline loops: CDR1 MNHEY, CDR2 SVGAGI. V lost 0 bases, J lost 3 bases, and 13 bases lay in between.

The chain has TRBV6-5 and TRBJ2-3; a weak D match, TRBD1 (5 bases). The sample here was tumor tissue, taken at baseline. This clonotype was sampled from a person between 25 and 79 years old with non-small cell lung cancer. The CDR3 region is CASSYSKGPGTDTQYF. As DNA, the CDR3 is TGTGCCAGCAGTTACTCGAAGGGGCCAGGAACAGATACGCAGTATTTT.